Listed below are T cell receptor beta chains from one sample, sequenced in a study of OX40 agonist ivuxolimab in advanced cancers. The data were produced by immunoSEQ multiplex PCR, yet TCRdb's version contains in-frame clones alone and is incomplete. The sample consists of 50,000 to 70,000 clones, approximately 92% of them appearing once. Sequenced material: CD4+ or CD8+ T cells sorted from blood, taken in a trial of the OX40 agonist ivuxolimab. These receptors originate from an adult with an advanced solid tumor such as melanoma, head and neck, liver or kidney cancer. The CDR3 runs from the conserved cysteine through the conserved F or W. The order of the fields is V gene, D gene, clone size, J gene, CDR3 DNA, CDR3 protein. The D gene is left open where the match is weak. Expanded clones are given a class, and other clones once, few, many or no size at all.

>TRBV5-4|TRBD2|.|TRBJ2-3
TGTGCCAGCAGCCAGATGGGACTAGCGGGAGGTGATACGCAGTATTTT
CASSQMGLAGGDTQYF
>TRBV25-1|.|.|TRBJ1-2
TGTGCCAGCAGTGGTGGTGGAGGCTACACCTTC
CASSGGGGYTF
>TRBV2|.|.|TRBJ2-7
TGTGCCAGCAGCCCCTTGATCCCTACCCCGTACTTC
CASSPLIPTPYF
>TRBV13|TRBD1|.|TRBJ2-7
TGTGCCAGCAGCTTGGCAGGGGGCCTGTACGAGCAGTACTTC
CASSLAGGLYEQYF
>TRBV7-2|TRBD1|once|TRBJ1-4
TGTGCCAGCAGCCTGATAGGGGGCCCTGAAAAACTGTTTTTT
CASSLIGGPEKLFF
>TRBV23-1|.|.|TRBJ1-1
TGCGCCAGCAGGCCACCGGGCCAGAAGGACACTGAAGCTTTCTTT
CASRPPGQKDTEAFF
>TRBV7-8|TRBD2|.|TRBJ2-7
TGTGCCAGCAGCTTAGCGGCGGGAGTAAACGAGCAGTACTTC
CASSLAAGVNEQYF
>TRBV9|TRBD1|once|TRBJ1-4
TGTGCCAGCAGCGTTGCAGGGGGCGGTGAAAAACTGTTTTTT
CASSVAGGGEKLFF
>TRBV11-1|.|.|TRBJ2-2
TGTGCCAGCAGTAGCACCGGGGAGCTGTTTTTT
CASSSTGELFF
>TRBV6-6|.|.|TRBJ1-5
TGTGCCAGCAGTCCGGGCAACAATCAGCCCCAGCATTTT
CASSPGNNQPQHF
>TRBV11-3|TRBD1|.|TRBJ2-2
TGTGCCAGCAGCCCCGACAGGGGAGTAACCGGGGAGCTGTTTTTT
CASSPDRGVTGELFF
>TRBV27|.|.|TRBJ2-2
TGTGCCAGCAATTCGGCACCAGCCTCGGGCACCGGGGAGCTGTTTTTT
CASNSAPASGTGELFF
>TRBV19|TRBD1|.|TRBJ2-1
TGTGCCAGTTCCTTCGGGACAGTCTACAATGAGCAGTTCTTC
CASSFGTVYNEQFF
>TRBV28|TRBD1|.|TRBJ2-2
TGTGCCAGCAGCTATAGGGGGCATGACGGGGAGCTGTTTTTT
CASSYRGHDGELFF
>TRBV27|.|.|TRBJ2-7
TGTGCCAGCAGTTCCCTCAACTACGAGCAGTACTTC
CASSSLNYEQYF
>TRBV7-9|.|.|TRBJ1-4
TGTGCCAGCTCTCAGGACGATGCAACTAATGAAAAACTGTTTTTT
CASSQDDATNEKLFF
>TRBV9|.|.|TRBJ2-7
TGTGCCAGCAGCCCCCGACAGGCCCCTTACGAGCAGTACTTC
CASSPRQAPYEQYF
>TRBV2|TRBD1|.|TRBJ2-3
TGTGCCAGCAGTGAAGTTCAGACAGGGGATACGCAGTATTTT
CASSEVQTGDTQYF
>TRBV5-8|.|.|TRBJ2-7
TGTGCCAGCAGCCCAGGGGGGCTTCTCGAGCAGTACTTC
CASSPGGLLEQYF
>TRBV10-1|.|few|TRBJ2-7
TGCGCCAGCAGTGAGGGGGGGAGCGAGCAGTACTTC
CASSEGGSEQYF
>TRBV19|.|.|TRBJ1-6
TGTGCCAGTAAATGGGATCTGTCACAGAATTCACCCCTCCACTTT
CASKWDLSQNSPLHF
>TRBV29-1|.|.|TRBJ1-1
TGCAGCGTTGAAGATGGGGGGACTGAAGCTTTCTTT
CSVEDGGTEAFF
>TRBV27|TRBD1|.|TRBJ1-2
TGTGCCAGCAGTGTTCGGACAGGCTATGGCTACACCTTC
CASSVRTGYGYTF
>TRBV6-5|.|.|TRBJ2-7
TGTGCCAGCAGTTACCCAGACTCCTACGAGCAGTACTTC
CASSYPDSYEQYF
>TRBV27|.|.|TRBJ1-3
TGTGCCAGCAGTTCGGACAGCTTTGCTGGAAACACCATATATTTT
CASSSDSFAGNTIYF
>TRBV2|.|once|TRBJ2-1
TGTGCCGTCCTCGGGGGCCAGATCAATGAGCAGTTCTTC
CAVLGGQINEQFF
>TRBV7-9|.|.|TRBJ1-1
TGTGCCAGCAGCATCACAGGGAACACTGAAGCTTTCTTT
CASSITGNTEAFF
>TRBV7-8|.|.|TRBJ1-1
TGTGCCAGCAGCTTAGGTACGACAGCAGAAGCTTTCTTT
CASSLGTTAEAFF
>TRBV11-2|.|.|TRBJ1-1
TGTGCCAGCAGCCTACCTTGGGGGGGGAGCACTGAAGCTTTCTTT
CASSLPWGGSTEAFF
>TRBV4-1|.|.|TRBJ2-1
TGCGCCAGCAGCCAACCTAGCTACGACGATGAGCAGTTCTTC
CASSQPSYDDEQFF
>TRBV7-9|TRBD2|.|TRBJ2-7
TGTGCCAGCAGCACAAGGACTAGCGGGAGGGTGAGCGAGCAGTACTTC
CASSTRTSGRVSEQYF
>TRBV27|.|.|TRBJ2-1
TGTGCCAGCAGTGCCCTTAGTAATGAGCAGTTCTTC
CASSALSNEQFF
>TRBV10-3|TRBD2|.|TRBJ2-1
TGTGCCATCAGTGAGACTAGCGGGAGCTCCTACAATGAGCAGTTCTTC
CAISETSGSSYNEQFF
>TRBV5-4|.|.|TRBJ2-1
TGTGCCAGCAGCCTCGAGCCGAACAATGAGCAGTTCTTC
CASSLEPNNEQFF
>TRBV27|.|.|TRBJ1-2
TGTGCCAGCAGTTTATCTGCAGCTAACTATGGCTACACCTTC
CASSLSAANYGYTF
>TRBV6-1|.|.|TRBJ2-7
TGTGCCAGCAGTTATACAGGAGGGGAGCAGTACTTC
CASSYTGGEQYF
>TRBV6-1|TRBD1|.|TRBJ2-1
TGTGCCAGCAGTGAGCCGGGACAGGGTATACATGAGCAGTTCTTC
CASSEPGQGIHEQFF
>TRBV5-8|TRBD2|.|TRBJ2-3
TGTGCCAGCAGCTCCCGGGGTAGCGGGACAGATACGCAGTATTTT
CASSSRGSGTDTQYF
>TRBV27|TRBD1|.|TRBJ2-2
TGTGCCAGCCTACCCCGGGACAGGGAGACCGGGGAGCTGTTTTTT
CASLPRDRETGELFF
>TRBV27|TRBD1|.|TRBJ2-2
TGTGCCAGCAGTTCCCGGGACAGGGTTACCGGGGAGCTGTTTTTT
CASSSRDRVTGELFF
>TRBV19|.|.|TRBJ1-5
TGTGCCAGTAGTATTATTTCTGGGAGCAATCAGCCCCAGCATTTT
CASSIISGSNQPQHF
>TRBV4-1|.|.|TRBJ2-7
TGCGCCAGCAGCCAAGAAGGGGGGGCCTACTCCTACGAGCAGTACTTC
CASSQEGGAYSYEQYF
>TRBV15|.|.|TRBJ2-7
TGTGCCACCAGCAGAGACGATGGCGAGCAGTACTTC
CATSRDDGEQYF
>TRBV6-5|.|.|TRBJ1-5
TGTGCCAGCAGCCCCCGCCGTTATAGCAATCAGCCCCAGCATTTT
CASSPRRYSNQPQHF
>TRBV5-4|.|few|TRBJ2-7
TGTGCCAGCAGGGACCGGGACTCGGCCTACGAGCAGTACTTC
CASRDRDSAYEQYF
>TRBV28|.|.|TRBJ1-2
TGTGCCAGCGTCTCGGTATTGACCCCAAAAGGGAACACCTTC
CASVSVLTPKGNTF
>TRBV7-9|.|.|TRBJ2-7
TGTGCCAGCAGCTTTGTCCGGGACTACGAGCAGTACTTC
CASSFVRDYEQYF
>TRBV13|.|.|TRBJ2-1
TGTGCCGGTCGCTGTTTTGTACACAATGAGCAGTTCTTC
CAGRCFVHNEQFF
>TRBV30|TRBD2|.|TRBJ2-5
TGTGCCTGGATTACTTCCGGGACTAGCGCCCAAGAGACCCAGTACTTC
CAWITSGTSAQETQYF
>TRBV27|.|.|TRBJ2-2
TGTGCCAGCAGTCCTGGGACCGGGGAGCTGTTTTTT
CASSPGTGELFF
>TRBV27|TRBD2|.|TRBJ2-7
TGTGCCAGCAGTCCTGGGGGGGACCACGAGCAGTACTTC
CASSPGGDHEQYF